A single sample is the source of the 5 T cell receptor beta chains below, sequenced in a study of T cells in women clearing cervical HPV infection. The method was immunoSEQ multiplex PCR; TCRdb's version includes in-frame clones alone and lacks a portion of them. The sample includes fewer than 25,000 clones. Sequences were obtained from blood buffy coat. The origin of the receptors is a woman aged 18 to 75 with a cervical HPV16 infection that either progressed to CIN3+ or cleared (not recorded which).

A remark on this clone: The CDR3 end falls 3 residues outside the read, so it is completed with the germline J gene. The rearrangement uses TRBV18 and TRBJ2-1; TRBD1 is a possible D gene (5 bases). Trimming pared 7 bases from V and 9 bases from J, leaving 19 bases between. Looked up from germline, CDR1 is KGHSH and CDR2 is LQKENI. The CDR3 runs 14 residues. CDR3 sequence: CASFQVGPQGEQFF. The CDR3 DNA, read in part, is TGTGCCAGCTTTCAAGTTGGGCCCCAGGGTGAG.

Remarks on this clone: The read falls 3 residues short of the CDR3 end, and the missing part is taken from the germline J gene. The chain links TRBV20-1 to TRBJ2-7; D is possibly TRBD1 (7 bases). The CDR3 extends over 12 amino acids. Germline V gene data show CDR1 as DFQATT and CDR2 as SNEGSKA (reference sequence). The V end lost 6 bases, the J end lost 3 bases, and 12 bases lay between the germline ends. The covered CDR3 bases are TGCAGTGCGCGGGACAGTTACTACGAG. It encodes CSARDSYYE. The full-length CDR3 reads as CSARDSYYEQYF.

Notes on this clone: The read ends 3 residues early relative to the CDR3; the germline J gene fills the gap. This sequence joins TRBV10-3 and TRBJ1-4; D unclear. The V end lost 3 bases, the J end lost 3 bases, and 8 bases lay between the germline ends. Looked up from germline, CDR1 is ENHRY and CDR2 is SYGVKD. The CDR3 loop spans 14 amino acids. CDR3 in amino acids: CAISDGEANEKLFF. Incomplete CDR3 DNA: TGTGCCATCAGTGACGGGGAAGCTAATGAAAAA.

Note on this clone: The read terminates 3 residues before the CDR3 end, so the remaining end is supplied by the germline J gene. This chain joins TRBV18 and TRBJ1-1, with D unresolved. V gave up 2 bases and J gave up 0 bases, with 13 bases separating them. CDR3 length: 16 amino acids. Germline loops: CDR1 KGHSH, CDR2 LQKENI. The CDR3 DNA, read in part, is TGTGCCAGCTCACCATTGAGGGCCACCATGAACACTGAA. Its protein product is CASSPLRATMNTE. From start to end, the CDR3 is CASSPLRATMNTEAFF.

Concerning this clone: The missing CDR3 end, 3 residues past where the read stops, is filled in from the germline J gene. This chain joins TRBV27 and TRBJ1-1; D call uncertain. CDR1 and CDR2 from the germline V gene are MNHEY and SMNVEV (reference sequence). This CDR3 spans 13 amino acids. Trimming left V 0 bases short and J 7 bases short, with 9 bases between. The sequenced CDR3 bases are TGTGCCAGCAGTTTATCCGCGGGTAATGAA. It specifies CASSLSAGNE. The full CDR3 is CASSLSAGNEAFF.